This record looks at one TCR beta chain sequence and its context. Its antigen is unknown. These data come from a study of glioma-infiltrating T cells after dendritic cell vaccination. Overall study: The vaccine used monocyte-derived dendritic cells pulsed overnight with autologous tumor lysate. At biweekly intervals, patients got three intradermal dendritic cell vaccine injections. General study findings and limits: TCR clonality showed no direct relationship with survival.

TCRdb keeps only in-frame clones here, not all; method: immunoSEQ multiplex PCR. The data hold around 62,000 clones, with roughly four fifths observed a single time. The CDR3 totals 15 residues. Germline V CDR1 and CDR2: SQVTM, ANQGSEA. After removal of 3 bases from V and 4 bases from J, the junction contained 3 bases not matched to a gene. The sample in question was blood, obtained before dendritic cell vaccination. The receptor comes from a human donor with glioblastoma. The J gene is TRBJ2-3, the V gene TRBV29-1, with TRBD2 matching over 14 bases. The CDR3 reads CSVESTSGGADTQYF. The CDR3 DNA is TGCAGCGTTGAGTCGACTAGCGGGGGGGCAGATACGCAGTATTTT.